The entry that follows covers one TCR beta chain sequence. What it recognizes is unknown. The protocol was immunoSEQ multiplex PCR, while the TCRdb copy is restricted to in-frame clones and leaves out a portion. Of 35,000 to 50,000 clones in the sample, almost 85% were seen once. The sample is drawn from a study of CD4 T cells in relation to SARS-CoV-2 and coronaviruses. The CDR3 has 15 amino acids. Germline values: CDR1 SGHRS, CDR2 YFSETQ. Trimming took 6 bases from V and 5 from J; bases not matched to a gene: 7. The rearrangement uses TRBV5-1 and TRBJ2-1; 11 nucleotides agree with TRBD2. The TCR sequence derives from an adult with COVID-19. Sequencing was performed on naive CD4+ T cells from PBMCs, cultured in vitro. Documented subset: naive CD4+ T cells isolated by negative enrichment. CDR3 coding DNA: TGCGCCAGCACCCGACTAGCGGGGCATCACAATGAGCAGTTCTTC. Translating gives CASTRLAGHHNEQFF. The full variable domain, rest sourced from reference TRBV5-1 and TRBJ2-1, is KAGVTQTPRYLIKTRGQQVTLSCSPISGHRSVSWYQQTPGQGLQFLFEYFSETQRNKGNFPGRFSGRQFSNSRSEMNVSTLELGDSALYLCASTRLAGHHNEQFFGPGTRLTVL.